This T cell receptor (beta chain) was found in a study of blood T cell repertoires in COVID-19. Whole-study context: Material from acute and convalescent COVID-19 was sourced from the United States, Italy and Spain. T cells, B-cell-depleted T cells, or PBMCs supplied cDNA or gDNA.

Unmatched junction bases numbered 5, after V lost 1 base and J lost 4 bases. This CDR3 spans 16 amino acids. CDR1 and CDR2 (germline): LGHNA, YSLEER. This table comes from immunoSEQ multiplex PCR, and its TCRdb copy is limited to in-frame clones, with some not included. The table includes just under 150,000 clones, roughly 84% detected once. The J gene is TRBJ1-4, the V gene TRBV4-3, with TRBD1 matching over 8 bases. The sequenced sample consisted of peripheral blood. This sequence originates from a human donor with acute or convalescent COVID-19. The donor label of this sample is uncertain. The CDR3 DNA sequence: TGCGCCAGCAGCCAAGGGGGGGGACAGGTTAATGAAAAACTGTTTTTT. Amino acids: CASSQGGGQVNEKLFF.